These 25 T cell receptor beta chains were all obtained from the same sample, sequenced in a study of prognosis after radiotherapy for stage I lung cancer. Genomic DNA provided the template from which TCR beta CDR3 was amplified by two-round multiplex PCR. Individual primers that were specific to each TRBV and TRBJ gene served in first-round PCR. TCRdb independently ran MiXCR on the multiplex PCR reads; one entry per CDR3 protein. Among some 38,000 distinct CDR3 sequences listed, around a quarter were seen once. Specimen: PBMCs, collected before or after stereotactic body radiation therapy (not recorded which). The receptors come from a donor over 45 with non-small cell lung cancer.

This clonotype showed up many times. The rearrangement uses TRBV28 and TRBJ1-2; D unresolved. V dropped 2 bases and J dropped 4 bases, with 11 bases sitting between them. This CDR3 has 14 residues. The germline V gene has CDR1 MDHEN and CDR2 SYDVKM. In DNA, the CDR3 is TGTGCCAGCAGTTTAAGTTCCCGCGGCTATGGCTACACCTTC. This codes for CASSLSSRGYGYTF.

The sample holds many counts of this clonotype. J is TRBJ2-3 and V is TRBV5-1; D is unclear. Germline assignment: CDR1 SGHRS and CDR2 YFSETQ. The V end lost 1 base, the J end lost 5 bases, and 14 bases lay between the germline ends. CDR3 length: 15 residues. The CDR3 region is CASSLLAVVVDTQYF. The CDR3 region has the DNA TGCGCCAGCAGCTTGCTGGCGGTTGTGGTAGATACGCAGTATTTT. The full variable domain, in which reference TRBV5-1 and TRBJ2-3 provide the parts outside the CDR3, is KAGVTQTPRYLIKTRGQQVTLSCSPISGHRSVSWYQQTPGQGLQFLFEYFSETQRNKGNFPGRFSGRQFSNSRSEMNVSTLELGDSALYLCASSLLAVVVDTQYFGPGTRLTVL.

By its share, this clonotype is medium-sized. The rearrangement links TRBV24-1 to TRBJ2-2; 7 positions agree with TRBD2. The CDR3 has 13 residues. After removal of 10 bases from V and 5 bases from J, the junction contained 6 bases not matched to a gene. The germline gives CDR1 KGHDR, CDR2 SFDVKD. The CDR3 DNA is TGTGCCACGGAAAGGGAGGGGACCGGGGAGCTGTTTTTT. Its protein product is CATEREGTGELFF.

This chain uses TRBV6-6 with TRBJ2-1; the match to TRBD1 covers 10 bases. Germline-derived CDR1 and CDR2 are MNHNY and SVGAGI (reference sequence). V was pared by 0 bases and J by 6 bases, with 8 bases of the junction left unmatched. This CDR3 has 17 residues. CDR3 residues: CASSYSQTWTGGNEQFF. The CDR3 DNA sequence: TGTGCCAGCAGTTACTCGCAGACATGGACAGGGGGCAATGAGCAGTTCTTC.

This clonotype appeared many times. V usage is TRBV13 and J usage is TRBJ2-1; 7 bases line up with TRBD1. V shed 5 bases, J shed 5 bases, and the junction held 6 bases outside the gene matches. Germline V gene data show CDR1 as PRHDT and CDR2 as FYEKMQ (reference sequence). The length of the CDR3 is 14 residues. CDR3: CASSTGTVNNEQFF. CDR3 DNA: TGTGCCAGCAGCACCGGGACAGTTAACAATGAGCAGTTCTTC.

This clonotype was seen ten or more times. The J gene is TRBJ2-5, the V gene TRBV5-1; D tentatively reads TRBD1 or TRBD2 (5 bases each). V dropped 2 bases and J dropped 5 bases, with 16 bases sitting between them. This CDR3 is 15 amino acids long. Germline V gene lookup returns CDR1 SGHRS and CDR2 YFSETQ. The CDR3 nucleotides read TGCGCCAGCAGCTTACTGGGGGTAGGGTCGGAGACCCAGTACTTC. Amino acid sequence: CASSLLGVGSETQYF. The full variable domain, its missing parts supplied by reference TRBV5-1 and TRBJ2-5, is KAGVTQTPRYLIKTRGQQVTLSCSPISGHRSVSWYQQTPGQGLQFLFEYFSETQRNKGNFPGRFSGRQFSNSRSEMNVSTLELGDSALYLCASSLLGVGSETQYFGPGTRLLVL.

This clonotype was seen repeatedly, ten times or more. In nucleotides, the CDR3 is TGTGCCAGCAGCCTCGAACCAGGCGGGAGGAGAACTAGCACAGATACGCAGTATTTT. Protein sequence: CASSLEPGGRRTSTDTQYF. V and J are TRBV3-1 and TRBJ2-3, with 8 bases matching TRBD2. The germline V gene has CDR1 LGHDT and CDR2 YNNKEL (reference sequence). Trimming cost V 4 bases and J 0 bases; bases outside gene matches: 15. This CDR3 has 19 amino acids.

This clonotype was seen at least ten times. The V and J genes are TRBV9 and TRBJ2-1, with 7 bases fitting TRBD2. CDR3 length equals 15 residues. The J segment lost 9 bases and the V segment lost 1 base, leaving 10 bases of the junction unmatched. Germline V gene sequence: CDR1 SGDLS, CDR2 YYNGEE. The CDR3 DNA sequence: TGTGCCAGCAGCGTAAGTCGCGGGGGTGGGGGTGAGCAGTTCTTC. It yields the protein CASSVSRGGGGEQFF.

The chain joins TRBV5-1 to TRBJ1-1; the D is unclear. This CDR3 contains 15 residues. CDR1 and CDR2 from the germline V gene are SGHRS and YFSETQ. The germline V and J ends were trimmed by 2 bases and 5 bases, with 16 bases remaining between them. DNA for the CDR3: TGCGCCAGCAGCTTCGGCCAGGCCCACCCGACTGAAGCTTTCTTT. Encoded protein: CASSFGQAHPTEAFF.

This clonotype occurred many times. The chain employs TRBV6-1 and TRBJ2-7, with D perhaps TRBD1 (5 bases). The CDR3 length is 13 residues. The ends were cut back, 6 bases at V and 6 bases at J, with 15 bases in the middle. CDR1 is MNHNS and CDR2 is SASEGT in the germline V gene. CDR3 region: CASRIDSVSEQYF. The CDR3 nucleotides are TGTGCCAGCAGGATTGACAGTGTTTCCGAGCAGTACTTC.

The genes are TRBV27 and TRBJ1-1; D uncertain. The germline V gene encodes CDR1 MNHEY and CDR2 SMNVEV (reference sequence). The CDR3 extends over 15 amino acids. Trimming took off 6 bases at V and 0 bases at J, with 14 bases between the two ends. The CDR3 DNA follows: TGTGCCAGCAGCTTAAATGTACTCATGAACACTGAAGCTTTCTTT. It codes for CASSLNVLMNTEAFF.

This clonotype was observed many times. This chain connects TRBV20-1 to TRBJ1-3; 8 bases are a match to TRBD1. CDR1 DFQATT and CDR2 SNEGSKA come from the germline V gene (reference sequence). The CDR3 is 18 amino acids. V gave up 2 bases and J gave up 0 bases; unmatched junction bases: 12. As DNA, the CDR3 is TGCAGTGCTAGACCGGGACAGGCAACCCCGTACTCTGGAAACACCATATATTTT. Amino acids: CSARPGQATPYSGNTIYF.

This clonotype was seen ten or more times. The genes are TRBV10-3 and TRBJ1-2, with D possibly TRBD1 on 6 matching bases. Germline V CDR1 and CDR2: ENHRY, SYGVKD. The CDR3 is 15 residues long. With 2 bases removed from V and 2 bases from J, the gap between germline ends came to 12 bases. The CDR3 sequence: CAISEGAGQNYGYTF. As DNA, the CDR3 is TGTGCCATCAGTGAGGGCGCTGGACAGAACTATGGCTACACCTTC.

This rearrangement joins TRBV20-1 to TRBJ2-7, with 8 bases matching TRBD2. Germline values: CDR1 DFQATT, CDR2 SNEGSKA (reference sequence). V lost 6 bases, J lost 2 bases, and 18 bases stayed unmatched. CDR3 length equals 17 residues. The DNA for the CDR3 is TGCAGTGCCGAGGATCTCGAGGAGAACGGGGGGGCCTACGAGCAGTACTTC. Its protein product is CSAEDLEENGGAYEQYF.

This clonotype has just a few counts. The chain recombines TRBV10-3 with TRBJ1-1, with D possibly being TRBD1 (5 bases). Germline V gives CDR1 ENHRY, CDR2 SYGVKD. The CDR3 is made up of 13 amino acids. V was clipped by 10 bases and J by 4 bases, with 16 bases between them. As DNA, the CDR3 is TGTGCCACCGTAGGGCAGGGCTTCACTGAAGCTTTCTTT. The encoded protein is CATVGQGFTEAFF.

This clonotype was detected ten times or more. V is TRBV10-3 and J is TRBJ1-2, with D unclear. Trimming left V 0 bases short and J 6 bases short, with 8 bases between. This CDR3 has 13 residues. Germline CDR1 ENHRY, CDR2 SYGVKD. The CDR3 loop reads CAISESRADGYTF. CDR3 DNA: TGTGCCATCAGTGAGTCTCGGGCGGATGGCTACACCTTC.

This clonotype was seen at least ten times. V usage is TRBV9 and J usage is TRBJ1-5; a weak D match, TRBD1 (6 bases). The length of the CDR3 is 15 residues. V was pared by 4 bases and J by 7 bases, with 18 bases between. Germline V gene data show CDR1 as SGDLS and CDR2 as YYNGEE. The CDR3 DNA reads as TGTGCCAGCAGCCCGGGAAACAGGGCAGGGCAGCCCCAGCATTTT. Amino acid sequence: CASSPGNRAGQPQHF.

In this sample, this clonotype turned up many times. The chain is built from TRBV2 and TRBJ2-7; D perhaps matches TRBD2 (7 bases). Looked up from germline, CDR1 is SNHLY and CDR2 is FYNNEI. V was cut by 4 bases and J by 4 bases, with 17 bases left in between. This CDR3 is built from 15 residues. The CDR3 coding sequence is TGTGCCAGCAGTGGGGAGGGGGGGGCCGGGTACGAGCAGTACTTC. This gives the protein CASSGEGGAGYEQYF.

This clonotype came up many times. The rearrangement links TRBV2 to TRBJ1-4; D is unresolved. There are 12 residues in the CDR3. The germline V gene has CDR1 SNHLY and CDR2 FYNNEI. The V and J ends lost 4 bases and 10 bases respectively, with 10 bases between them. The CDR3 DNA follows: TGTGCCAGCAGTGTCTTGAAGGTAAAACTGTTTTTT. This translates into CASSVLKVKLFF.

The gene calls are TRBV5-6 and TRBJ1-1, with D unresolved. Trimming removed 0 bases from V and 5 bases from J, with 11 bases in between. This CDR3 comprises 14 residues. CDR1 is SGHDT and CDR2 is YYEEEE in the germline V gene. The CDR3, as DNA: TGTGCCAGCAGCTTGGAATCCTGGGCGACTGAAGCTTTCTTT. Its translation is CASSLESWATEAFF. Full variable domain (outside the CDR3, taken from reference TRBV5-6 and TRBJ1-1): DAGVTQSPTHLIKTRGQQVTLRCSPKSGHDTVSWYQQALGQGPQFIFQYYEEEERQRGNFPDRFSGHQFPNYSSELNVNALLLGDSALYLCASSLESWATEAFFGQGTRLTVV.

The table lists this clonotype with many counts. This chain links TRBV20-1 with TRBJ2-5; the D is unclear. This CDR3 comprises 14 residues. V lost 2 bases to trimming and J lost 2 bases, with 12 bases between them. Germline loops: CDR1 DFQATT, CDR2 SNEGSKA (reference sequence). CDR3 protein: CSARTGRPQETQYF. CDR3 nucleotides: TGCAGTGCTAGAACCGGACGGCCGCAAGAGACCCAGTACTTC.

This clonotype appeared a single time. The chain has TRBV5-4 and TRBJ1-1; no clear D gene. The ends were cut back, 0 bases at V and 7 bases at J, with 7 bases in the middle. Germline CDR1 SGHNT, CDR2 YYREEE (reference sequence). The length of the CDR3 is 12 residues. In DNA, the CDR3 is TGTGCCAGCAGCTTGGGTAGAGGTGAAGCTTTCTTT. This sequence encodes CASSLGRGEAFF.

This clonotype occurred a few times. A read error is the likely source, as a far larger clone sits one nucleotide away. This chain connects TRBV6-4 to TRBJ1-2; 11 bases align to TRBD1. There are 17 residues in the CDR3. Germline assignment: CDR1 MRHNA and CDR2 SNTAGT. V lost 8 bases, J lost 0 bases, and 11 bases stayed unmatched. In DNA, the CDR3 is TGTGCCAGCGGTTACAGGGACAGGGGGGAAACTAACTATGGCTACACCTTC. It encodes CASGYRDRGETNYGYTF.

The chain employs TRBV6-2 or TRBV6-3 and TRBJ2-3, with D possibly matching TRBD2 (6 bases). Germline V CDR1 and CDR2: MNHEY, SVGEGT. The CDR3 sequence is 14 residues long. The V and J ends lost 11 bases and 4 bases respectively, with 19 bases between them. The CDR3 DNA sequence: TGTGCCGTCCGCGGGACGGGGCCCCCAGATACGCAGTATTTT. Protein product: CAVRGTGPPDTQYF.

This clonotype was detected many times. The chain combines TRBV19 with TRBJ1-5; tentatively, D is TRBD1 (6 bases). This CDR3 has 15 amino acids. Germline V gene data show CDR1 as LNHDA and CDR2 as SQIVND (reference sequence). V dropped 6 bases and J dropped 4 bases, with 16 bases sitting between them. The CDR3 DNA sequence: TGTGCCAGTAGCATCGGGACAATGGGGAATCAGCCCCAGCATTTT. It specifies CASSIGTMGNQPQHF.